Below, 18 T cell receptor beta chains from the same sample are listed, as sequenced in a study of blood T cell repertoires in COVID-19 (dated by TCRdb to the early 2020s). The receptor library was made with the immunoSEQ multiplex PCR assay. In its TCRdb copy, this immuneACCESS table keeps in-frame sequences only and misses some clones. Where compared with another copy, unresolved V genes explain less than half of these, and the others have no known cause. This sample is represented by more than 300,000 clones; roughly nine tenths of them were singletons. The ten most abundant clones make up around 1.9% of the sample. Sequenced sample: peripheral blood. Every receptor here comes from a woman younger than 45 with COVID-19, enrolled during active disease.

The chain uses TRBV29-1 and TRBJ1-2; unclear D gene. This CDR3 is built from 13 residues. With 3 bases removed from V and 0 bases from J, the gap between germline ends came to 8 bases. Germline V lookup: CDR1 SQVTM, CDR2 ANQGSEA. The CDR3 nucleotides read TGCAGCGTTGATAGCGGGACTAACTATGGCTACACCTTC. Translating gives CSVDSGTNYGYTF.

This clone was seen just once. The genes are TRBV11-2 and TRBJ1-2; 9 bases line up with TRBD1. J was trimmed by 4 bases and V by 5 bases; bases with no gene match: 5. CDR3 length equals 14 residues. CDR1 and CDR2 (germline): SGHAT, FQNNGV. The CDR3 DNA sequence: TGTGCCAGCAGCAGGACAGGGGTAACCTATGGCTACACCTTC. This codes for CASSRTGVTYGYTF. The full variable domain, rest sourced from reference TRBV11-2 and TRBJ1-2, is EAGVAQSPRYKIIEKRQSVAFWCNPISGHATLYWYQQILGQGPKLLIQFQNNGVVDDSQLPKDRFSAERLKGVDSTLKIQPAKLEDSAVYLCASSRTGVTYGYTFGSGTRLTVV.

A single count supports this clone. The chain has TRBV13 and TRBJ1-2; no firm D call. CDR3 length equals 16 residues. The V end lost 5 bases, the J end lost 8 bases, and 24 bases lay between the germline ends. CDR1 PRHDT and CDR2 FYEKMQ come from the germline V gene (reference sequence). The CDR3 bases are TGTGCCAGCAGCCTTTTCGCGGTTTCAAGCGCGGGAGGCTACACCTTC. Protein product: CASSLFAVSSAGGYTF.

This chain joins TRBV2 and TRBJ1-2; TRBD1 is a possible D gene (5 bases). Germline V lookup: CDR1 SNHLY, CDR2 FYNNEI. V dropped 6 bases and J dropped 5 bases, with 10 bases sitting between them. The CDR3 consists of 12 residues. The CDR3 region is CASRRDWYGYTF. The CDR3 region has the DNA TGTGCCAGCAGGCGGGACTGGTATGGCTACACCTTC.

The chain couples TRBV7-2 to TRBJ1-2; no clear D gene. The V gene lost 2 bases and the J gene lost 8 bases, with 9 bases spanning the gap. The CDR3 is 12 amino acids. The germline V gene encodes CDR1 SGHTA and CDR2 FQGNSA. The CDR3 is CASSLWLRGYTF. The CDR3 nucleotides are TGTGCCAGCAGCTTATGGTTGCGGGGCTACACCTTC. The variable domain in full, with the rest retrieved from reference TRBV7-2 and TRBJ1-2, is GAGVSQSPSNKVTEKGKDVELRCDPISGHTALYWYRQSLGQGLEFLIYFQGNSAPDKSGLPSDRFSAERTGGSVSTLTIQRTQQEDSAVYLCASSLWLRGYTFGSGTRLTVV.

The sample holds one count of this clone. The rearrangement joins TRBV5-4 to TRBJ2-7, with 8 nucleotides matching TRBD2. The germline gives CDR1 SGHNT, CDR2 YYREEE (reference sequence). After removal of 0 bases from V and 8 bases from J, the junction contained 7 bases not matched to a gene. The CDR3 extends over 14 amino acids. The CDR3: CASSLVGLAGQQYF. CDR3 in DNA: TGTGCCAGCAGCTTGGTAGGGCTAGCGGGCCAGCAGTACTTC.

This clone has only one observation. This chain uses TRBV19 with TRBJ1-4; no clear D gene. Trimming stripped 7 bases from V and 4 bases from J, with 10 bases between. The CDR3 loop spans 13 amino acids. Germline values: CDR1 LNHDA, CDR2 SQIVND (reference sequence). The CDR3 nucleotides read TGTGCCAGTAAAAAGGAGTTTAATGAAAAACTGTTTTTT. Protein product: CASKKEFNEKLFF.

This chain links TRBV7-9 with TRBJ1-1, with D possibly matching TRBD1 (6 bases). The CDR3 loop spans 11 amino acids. Trimming cost V 5 bases and J 8 bases, with 9 bases left between them. Germline-derived CDR1 and CDR2 are SEHNR and FQNEAQ (reference sequence). The DNA for the CDR3 is TGTGCCAGCAGCATCGACAGGGAAGCTTTCTTT. Its translation is CASSIDREAFF.

The chain recombines TRBV19 with TRBJ1-3; 8 nucleotides line up with TRBD1. After removal of 8 bases from V and 2 bases from J, the junction contained 5 bases not matched to a gene. The CDR3 extends over 14 amino acids. Germline CDR1 reads LNHDA; CDR2 reads SQIVND (reference sequence). CDR3 in amino acids: CASGETGAGNTIYF. DNA for the CDR3: TGTGCCAGTGGGGAGACAGGGGCTGGAAACACCATATATTTT.

The genes are TRBV10-3 and TRBJ1-6; D perhaps matches TRBD1 (5 bases). This CDR3 has 16 residues. Germline-derived CDR1 and CDR2 are ENHRY and SYGVKD. V dropped 7 bases and J dropped 6 bases, with 19 bases sitting between them. The CDR3 protein is CAITDGQGVGNSPLHF. The CDR3 bases are TGTGCCATCACTGACGGCCAAGGGGTTGGTAATTCACCCCTCCACTTT.

The chain has TRBV7-9 and TRBJ1-3; possible D gene TRBD1, 6 bases. V was pared by 6 bases and J by 0 bases, with 9 bases between. The length of the CDR3 is 14 residues. CDR1 and CDR2 (germline): SEHNR, FQNEAQ (reference sequence). The CDR3 bases are TGTGCCAGCAGGACAGGTAGCTCTGGAAACACCATATATTTT. The encoded protein is CASRTGSSGNTIYF.

The J gene is TRBJ2-3, the V gene TRBV27; D is possibly TRBD1 (6 bases). This CDR3 contains 13 residues. The ends were cut back, 3 bases at V and 8 bases at J, with 12 bases in the middle. The germline V gene has CDR1 MNHEY and CDR2 SMNVEV (reference sequence). The CDR3 DNA follows: TGTGCCAGCAGTTTTAGGGAAGGGGGTACGCAGTATTTT. It is translated as CASSFREGGTQYF.

The chain carries TRBV7-2 and TRBJ2-3; D might be TRBD2 (6 bases). The germline CDR1 and CDR2 sequences are SGHTA and FQGNSA. The CDR3 length is 16 residues. V lost 5 bases, J lost 0 bases, and 15 bases lay in between. The CDR3 DNA reads TGTGCCAGCAGCCCAGACCGGGACTTGAGCACAGATACGCAGTATTTT. As protein: CASSPDRDLSTDTQYF. Full variable domain (remainder filled in from reference TRBV7-2 and TRBJ2-3): GAGVSQSPSNKVTEKGKDVELRCDPISGHTALYWYRQSLGQGLEFLIYFQGNSAPDKSGLPSDRFSAERTGGSVSTLTIQRTQQEDSAVYLCASSPDRDLSTDTQYFGPGTRLTVL.

This chain connects TRBV28 to TRBJ1-1; D is unclear. V was shortened by 5 bases and J by 1 base, with 11 bases between the two germline ends. Germline V gene sequence: CDR1 MDHEN, CDR2 SYDVKM. There are 14 residues in the CDR3. DNA of the CDR3: TGTGCCAGCAGTCAAGAGACACAGAACACTGAAGCTTTCTTT. This sequence encodes CASSQETQNTEAFF.

The chain couples TRBV5-1 to TRBJ1-2, with TRBD1 matching 7 bases. The CDR3 runs 12 residues. The ends lost 4 bases at V and 14 bases at J; junction bases unmatched: 11. Germline CDR1 is SGHRS and CDR2 is YFSETQ. CDR3 loop: CASSRLTGQSTF. The CDR3 nucleotides read TGCGCCAGCAGCCGACTGACAGGGCAAAGTACCTTC.

This chain links TRBV30 with TRBJ2-5, with D maybe TRBD2 (5 bases). The germline V and J ends were trimmed by 1 base and 5 bases, with 14 bases remaining between them. CDR1 and CDR2 (germline): GTSNPN, SVGIG (reference sequence). The CDR3 sequence is 14 residues long. The CDR3 sequence: CAWSAPSGEETQYF. The CDR3 nucleotides read TGTGCCTGGAGTGCCCCCTCCGGGGAGGAGACCCAGTACTTC.

The rearrangement joins TRBV6-5 to TRBJ1-5, with 10 positions matching TRBD1. V lost 8 bases to trimming and J lost 0 bases; unmatched junction nucleotides: 1. Germline V CDR1 and CDR2: MNHEY, SVGAGI. The CDR3 consists of 14 residues. The CDR3 DNA reads as TGTGCCAGCCGGGACAGGGGTAGCAATCAGCCCCAGCATTTT. This codes for CASRDRGSNQPQHF.

The chain recombines TRBV24-1 with TRBJ2-2; a weak D match, TRBD1 (6 bases). The germline gives CDR1 KGHDR, CDR2 SFDVKD. V lost 4 bases and J 0 bases, leaving 11 bases between the germline ends. This CDR3 comprises 16 residues. CDR3 region: CATSDTGHSNTGELFF. CDR3 coding DNA: TGTGCCACCAGTGACACGGGACATTCGAACACCGGGGAGCTGTTTTTT.